Shown below are 18 T cell receptor beta chains from a single sample sequenced in a study of T cells in localized non-small cell lung cancer (dated by TCRdb to the early 2020s). Library preparation used the immunoSEQ multiplex PCR assay. In its TCRdb copy, this immuneACCESS table keeps in-frame sequences only and misses some clones. Where compared with another copy, unresolved V genes explain less than half of these, and the others have no known cause. The sample table lists almost 30,000 clones, about 88% of them with a count of one. The top ten constitute roughly 13% of the sample. Sequencing used peripheral blood, obtained before any cancer treatment. These receptors came from an older female donor with stage III squamous cell lung carcinoma.

The V call is TRBV27, the J call TRBJ2-1, with D unresolved. The CDR3 runs 14 residues. V lost 2 bases and J lost 6, with 11 bases in between. CDR1 and CDR2 (germline): MNHEY, SMNVEV (reference sequence). The CDR3 reads CASSLVNGRNEQFF. The CDR3 DNA reads as TGTGCCAGCAGTTTAGTCAACGGGCGCAATGAGCAGTTCTTC.

The chain employs TRBV19 and TRBJ2-7; a possible D gene is TRBD1 (5 bases). V was pared by 6 bases and J by 1 base, with 10 bases between. Germline CDR1 LNHDA, CDR2 SQIVND (reference sequence). The CDR3 extends over 13 amino acids. The CDR3 loop reads CASSLTASYEQYF. CDR3 nucleotides: TGTGCCAGTAGCCTGACAGCTTCCTACGAGCAGTACTTC.

The rearrangement uses TRBV10-3 and TRBJ2-2, with TRBD1 identical over 12 bases. The CDR3 loop spans 17 amino acids. CDR1 is ENHRY and CDR2 is SYGVKD in the germline V gene. Trimming removed 5 bases from V and 6 bases from J; junction bases left unmatched: 10. The CDR3 nucleotides are TGTGCCATCAGTTCACCCCCGGGACAGGGGGCGCCCGGGGAGCTGTTTTTT. Translation: CAISSPPGQGAPGELFF.

The chain uses TRBV7-8 and TRBJ1-2; 10 bases agree with TRBD1. Germline lookup yields CDR1 SGHVS and CDR2 FQNEAQ. The J segment lost 4 bases and the V segment lost 0 bases, leaving 5 bases of the junction unmatched. The CDR3 runs to 16 residues. DNA for the CDR3: TGTGCCAGCAGCTTAGCCGGGACAGGGGTGCCCTATGGCTACACCTTC. Amino acid sequence: CASSLAGTGVPYGYTF.

The chain uses TRBV5-6 and TRBJ2-5; D is possibly TRBD2 (5 bases). This CDR3 spans 13 amino acids. The V gene's germline CDR1 is SGHDT and CDR2 YYEEEE. V dropped 3 bases and J dropped 4 bases, with 10 bases sitting between them. The CDR3 sequence: CASSSTGIETQYF. The CDR3 DNA sequence: TGTGCCAGCAGCTCGACGGGAATAGAGACCCAGTACTTC.

J is TRBJ1-3 and V is TRBV25-1; D is unresolved. Trimming stripped 3 bases from V and 3 bases from J, with 12 bases between. Germline V gives CDR1 MGHDK, CDR2 SYGVNS. This CDR3 spans 15 amino acids. The CDR3 coding sequence is TGTGCCAGCAGTGACTTCTGGGGAGATGGAAACACCATATATTTT. It specifies CASSDFWGDGNTIYF.

The rearrangement joins TRBV28 to TRBJ1-4, with TRBD1 as a possible D gene (6 bases). CDR1 is MDHEN and CDR2 is SYDVKM in the germline V gene. V shed 2 bases and J shed 5 bases, with 12 bases lying between them. The CDR3 contains 15 residues. CDR3 region: CASSLVAGANEKLFF. CDR3 nucleotides: TGTGCCAGCAGTTTAGTTGCAGGGGCGAATGAAAAACTGTTTTTT. The full variable domain, completed using reference TRBV28 and TRBJ1-4, is DVKVTQSSRYLVKRTGEKVFLECVQDMDHENMFWYRQDPGLGLRLIYFSYDVKMKEKGDIPEGYSVSREKKERFSLILESASTNQTSMYLCASSLVAGANEKLFFGSGTQLSVL.

The CDR3 DNA follows: TGTGCCAGCAGCTTCTCCGACAGGACCTACTACGAGCAGTACTTC. It codes for CASSFSDRTYYEQYF. The chain uses TRBV5-5 and TRBJ2-7; possibly TRBD1 for D (6 bases). Trimming took off 2 bases at V and 3 bases at J, with 15 bases between the two ends. This CDR3 comprises 15 residues. The germline V gene has CDR1 SGHKS and CDR2 YYEKEE (reference sequence).

The V gene is TRBV19, the J gene TRBJ2-1; the match to TRBD2 covers 10 bases. J lost 2 bases, V lost 7 bases, and 5 bases had no gene match. Germline lookup yields CDR1 LNHDA and CDR2 SQIVND (reference sequence). CDR3 length: 15 residues. In nucleotides, the CDR3 is TGTGCCAGTAAAACTAGCGGGGTGGCCTACAATGAGCAGTTCTTC. The encoded protein is CASKTSGVAYNEQFF.

The V call is TRBV14, the J call TRBJ2-7; TRBD1 is a possible D gene (6 bases). There are 15 residues in the CDR3. V was cut by 0 bases and J by 7 bases, with 16 bases left in between. The germline CDR1 and CDR2 sequences are SGHDN and FVKESK. The DNA for the CDR3 is TGTGCCAGCAGCCAAGAACCAGGGGAAGTTCGGGAGCAGTACTTC. As protein: CASSQEPGEVREQYF.

V gene TRBV15 combines with J gene TRBJ2-7; D may be TRBD2 (5 bases). The V and J ends lost 1 base and 6 bases respectively, with 13 bases between them. CDR1 and CDR2 (germline): LNHNV, YYDKDF (reference sequence). The CDR3 consists of 14 residues. The CDR3 DNA reads TGTGCCACCAGCAGAGCCGGGAATAGTGGCGAGCAGTACTTC. It encodes CATSRAGNSGEQYF. Drawing the rest from reference TRBV15 and TRBJ2-7, the complete variable domain is DAMVIQNPRYQVTQFGKPVTLSCSQTLNHNVMYWYQQKSSQAPKLLFHYYDKDFNNEADTPDNFQSRRPNTSFCFLDIRSPGLGDTAMYLCATSRAGNSGEQYFGPGTRLTVT.

This clone was picked up a small number of times. The gene calls are TRBV9 and TRBJ1-1, with D possibly TRBD1 on 5 matching bases. The CDR3 extends over 14 amino acids. V was pared by 1 base and J by 4 bases, with 11 bases between. Germline V gives CDR1 SGDLS, CDR2 YYNGEE. The CDR3 region has the DNA TGTGCCAGCAGCGTATTGGGGGTTAGCACTGAAGCTTTCTTT. The encoded protein is CASSVLGVSTEAFF.

The V gene is TRBV18, the J gene TRBJ2-7; 9 bases agree with TRBD1. There are 17 residues in the CDR3. After removal of 3 bases from V and 3 bases from J, the junction contained 12 bases not matched to a gene. Germline assignment: CDR1 KGHSH and CDR2 LQKENI. CDR3 loop: CASSPSRTGVNYYEQYF. DNA of the CDR3: TGTGCCAGCTCACCCTCCCGGACAGGGGTAAACTACTACGAGCAGTACTTC.

This clone was found a few times. The chain employs TRBV29-1 and TRBJ2-7; 11 bases agree with TRBD2. The CDR3 runs to 13 residues. V lost 6 bases to trimming and J lost 2 bases; unmatched junction nucleotides: 3. The germline V gene encodes CDR1 SQVTM and CDR2 ANQGSEA. The CDR3 loop reads CSVIAGGPYEQYF. In nucleotides, the CDR3 is TGCAGCGTAATAGCGGGAGGGCCCTACGAGCAGTACTTC.

V and J are TRBV4-1 and TRBJ1-1; a weak D match, TRBD1 (6 bases). The CDR3 runs 16 residues. V was shortened by 4 bases and J by 5 bases, with 20 bases between the two germline ends. Germline V gene sequence: CDR1 MGHRA, CDR2 YSYEKL. The DNA for the CDR3 is TGCGCCAGCAGCCCTGAAGCACAGGGATACGGAACTGAAGCTTTCTTT. Its translation: CASSPEAQGYGTEAFF.

The chain couples TRBV7-2 to TRBJ2-3; TRBD2 agrees at 13 bases. Germline-derived CDR1 and CDR2 are SGHTA and FQGNSA. The V segment lost 5 bases and the J segment 1 base; nucleotides outside the gene matches: 3. This CDR3 has 16 residues. CDR3 region: CASSPTSGGGTDTQYF. CDR3 nucleotide sequence: TGTGCCAGCAGCCCCACTAGCGGGGGGGGCACAGATACGCAGTATTTT.

The rearrangement joins TRBV6-5 to TRBJ2-2, with no clear D. CDR1 and CDR2 from the germline V gene are MNHEY and SVGAGI. V lost 2 bases and J lost 1, with 8 bases in between. CDR3 length: 15 amino acids. The CDR3 DNA reads as TGTGCCAGCAGTTACGAACCAGGGAACACCGGGGAGCTGTTTTTT. Translating it yields CASSYEPGNTGELFF.

The chain couples TRBV5-5 to TRBJ1-1; a weak D match, TRBD1 (5 bases). Germline values: CDR1 SGHKS, CDR2 YYEKEE (reference sequence). This CDR3 is built from 17 residues. The V end was cut by 4 bases, the J end by 0 bases, with 19 bases between. The CDR3 loop reads CASSRGSPSFMNTEAFF. CDR3 nucleotides: TGTGCCAGCAGCCGGGGGAGTCCCAGTTTCATGAACACTGAAGCTTTCTTT.